What follows are 3 T cell receptor beta chains derived from one specimen sequenced in a study of blood T cell repertoires in COVID-19. Sequenced by immunoSEQ multiplex PCR; TCRdb stores in-frame clones only, minus some. The sample includes about 80,000 clones, around 76% of them seen just once. The sample was peripheral blood. The receptors originated from a human donor in a cohort sampled during active COVID-19.

The chain is built from TRBV7-2 and TRBJ1-1; D remains ambiguous. This CDR3 region has 13 residues. V was shortened by 5 bases and J by 1 base, with 8 bases between the two germline ends. CDR1 SGHTA and CDR2 FQGNSA come from the germline V gene. This CDR3 is CASSVHRNTEAFF. In nucleotides, the CDR3 is TGTGCCAGCAGCGTCCACAGGAACACTGAAGCTTTCTTT.

The CDR3 sequence is CAWTRSGANVLTF. The CDR3 region has the DNA TGTGCCTGGACCCGCTCTGGGGCCAACGTCCTGACTTTC. The chain uses TRBV30 and TRBJ2-6; D gene ambiguous. This CDR3 region has 13 residues. Germline CDR1 is GTSNPN and CDR2 is SVGIG (reference sequence). Deletions cut 4 bases from V and 0 bases from J, with 4 bases between.

This clone has ten or more counts. The V call is TRBV3-1 (or the pseudogene TRBV3-2), the J call TRBJ1-3; the match to TRBD1 covers 9 bases. The V segment lost 4 bases and the J segment 0 bases; nucleotides outside the gene matches: 7. This CDR3 has 17 amino acids. CDR1 and CDR2 from the germline V gene are LGHDT and YNNKEL (reference sequence). The CDR3 loop is CASSPTTGGASGNTIYF. The CDR3 region has the DNA TGTGCCAGCAGCCCTACAACAGGGGGCGCCTCTGGAAACACCATATATTTT.